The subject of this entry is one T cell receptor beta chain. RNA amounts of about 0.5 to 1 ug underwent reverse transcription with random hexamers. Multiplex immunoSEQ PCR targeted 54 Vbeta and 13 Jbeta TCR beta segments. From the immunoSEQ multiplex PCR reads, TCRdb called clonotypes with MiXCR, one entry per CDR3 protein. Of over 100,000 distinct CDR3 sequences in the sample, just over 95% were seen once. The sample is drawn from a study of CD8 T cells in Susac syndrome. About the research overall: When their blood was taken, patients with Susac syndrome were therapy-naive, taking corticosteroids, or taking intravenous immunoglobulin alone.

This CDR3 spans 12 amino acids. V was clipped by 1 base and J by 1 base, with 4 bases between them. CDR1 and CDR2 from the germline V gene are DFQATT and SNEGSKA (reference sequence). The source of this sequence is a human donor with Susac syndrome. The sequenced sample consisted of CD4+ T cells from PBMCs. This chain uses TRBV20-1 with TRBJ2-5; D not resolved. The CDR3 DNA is TGCAGTGCTAGAGCGGGCCAAGAGACCCAGTACTTC. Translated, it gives CSARAGQETQYF.